This paragraph reports one T cell receptor (beta chain). The specificity of this receptor is unknown. It has no much larger one-base neighbor in the sample; base qualities were not kept. The CDR3 regions of human TCRbeta chains were analyzed by immunosequencing. The study's processing was this. Repertoire TCRs were checked for matches against a reference library of SARS-CoV-2-specific TCRs that had been generated using the MIRA antigen-specificity platform. Breadth meant the fraction of unique TCRs that were SARS-CoV-2-associated, whereas depth meant the fraction of total T cells that were SARS-CoV-2-associated. Using the MIRA data, each spike-specific TCR was assigned both to the spike region to which the TCR was reactive and to a CD4 or CD8 class. Log10-transformed breadth and depth values were compared by one-way ANOVA with Sidak's multiple comparisons tests. The table was pulled from immuneACCESS by TCRdb, which kept in-frame rearrangements only. Such tables lose some clones; where checked, under half of the loss comes from unresolved V genes, and the rest has no known cause. That table is the source of V, J and clone size, and D and trimming were worked out from the DNA. Within this sample are some 70,000 clones, with 80% to 85% of them counted one time only. About a tenth of the sample is held by the ten biggest clonotypes.

This sample was taken from a study of T cell responses to AZD1222 COVID-19 vaccine (dated by TCRdb to the early 2020s). About the study as a whole: AZD1222 recipients given second doses at about 4 weeks or at about 12 weeks were pooled, since spike-specific TCR depth and breadth were not found to differ between the two schedules. A total of about 230 trial participants underwent TCR sequencing, of whom about 210 received two doses of AZD1222 and some 25 received two doses of the MenACWY control vaccine. Trial participants were enrolled by age into subgroups of 18-55, 56-69 and 70-plus years, and around 140, 26 and 57 TCR-sequenced participants, respectively, were included in these subgroups.

The junction shows trimming of 6 bases on V and 8 bases on J, plus 4 bases between the germline ends. The CDR3 sequence holds 10 residues, the cysteine and phenylalanine included. Only CDR3 DNA remains: 30 bases, in frame from the first base. CDR1 and CDR2, looked up from the germline V gene, are SNHLY and FYNNEI. The time point label for this specimen denotes: baseline before first vaccination. The vaccinee samples were drawn from two UK trials, COV001 and COV002, one of which was a single-blind randomized controlled phase 2/3 trial testing AZD1222 (ChAdOx1 nCoV-19) in healthy adults. For TCRbeta chain sequencing, PBMC samples from trial participants were taken at day 0 and at day 28 after the second dose. The investigation overall reported the following: Nearly half of unique spike-specific TCRs reportedly recognized epitopes outside regions mutated in the B.1.351 and B.1.1.7 variants. Conclusions about previously exposed vaccinees are limited because only a handful of AZD1222 recipients were SARS-CoV-2 seropositive at baseline. CD4 TCRs associated with the vaccine covered the entire spike protein, and the dominant responses were in regions 160-218 and 743-854. The 56-69-year group was small, and its depth increase did not reach significance, likely because of low power. Participants were mostly white British and included more females than males, and it was suggested by the authors that clonal diversity may have been underestimated. After two AZD1222 doses, spike-specific TCR breadth and depth were significantly higher than at day 0 and than in MenACWY recipients. No day 14 peak-response samples were available, so repertoires were characterized only after the peak T cell response.

Sequencing used peripheral blood, obtained on day 0 of AZD1222 vaccination. The clonotype was recovered from an adult in good health. This chain joins TRBV2 to TRBJ1-4, with the identity of the D gene unclear. The DNA sequence follows: TGTGCCAGCAGGGGAGAAAAACTGTTTTTT. It is translated as CASRGEKLFF.